The 5 T cell receptor beta chains reported below all come from one sample, sequenced in a study of blood T cell repertoires in COVID-19. The method was immunoSEQ multiplex PCR; TCRdb's version includes in-frame clones alone and lacks a portion of them. Of roughly 100,000 clones in the sample, over 55% are singletons; the top ten hold 0.9%. What was sequenced was peripheral blood. The receptors derive from a human donor with acute or convalescent COVID-19. The donor label of this sample is uncertain.

In its sample, this clone was seen a few times. The chain couples TRBV6-5 to TRBJ1-2; D is possibly TRBD1 (5 bases). Germline assignment: CDR1 MNHEY and CDR2 SVGAGI. Trimming shortened V by 7 bases and J by 5 bases, and 17 bases separated the two germline ends. The CDR3 loop spans 14 amino acids. CDR3 region: CASTKGAGNYGYTF. CDR3 DNA: TGTGCCAGCACAAAAGGGGCAGGAAATTATGGCTACACCTTC.

This chain uses TRBV7-9 with TRBJ2-1; 12 bases are a match to TRBD2. CDR3 length: 18 residues. V was pared by 5 bases and J by 4 bases, with 12 bases of the junction left unmatched. The V gene's germline CDR1 is SEHNR and CDR2 FQNEAQ (reference sequence). The CDR3 bases are TGTGCCAGCAGCCTTAGGACTAGCGGGACCTTCGCGTACAATGAGCAGTTCTTC. Its translation is CASSLRTSGTFAYNEQFF.

CDR3 DNA sequence: TGCGCCAGCAGCCAAGATAGTGTTCGGCAGTACTTC. Its protein is CASSQDSVRQYF. The rearrangement uses TRBV4-1 and TRBJ2-7; no reliable D call. The CDR3 runs to 12 residues. CDR1 is MGHRA and CDR2 is YSYEKL in the germline V gene. Trimming stripped 0 bases from V and 9 bases from J, with 9 bases between.

This clone was recorded only once. This chain links TRBV19 with TRBJ1-1; 7 nucleotides line up with TRBD1. The junction had 10 bases not matched to a gene; V was cut back by 5 bases and J by 4 bases. The CDR3 runs to 15 residues. Germline CDR1 reads LNHDA; CDR2 reads SQIVND (reference sequence). The CDR3 region is CASSFRGGAGTEAFF. The CDR3 DNA reads TGTGCCAGTAGTTTTCGAGGGGGCGCGGGCACTGAAGCTTTCTTT.

J is TRBJ2-3 and V is TRBV18; perhaps TRBD1 as D (5 bases). The CDR3 extends over 16 amino acids. Germline V gene lookup returns CDR1 KGHSH and CDR2 LQKENI. Between the trimmed V and J ends, which lost 1 base and 4 bases, there was a span of 15 bases. The CDR3 DNA is TGTGCCAGCTCACCACTCCCTGTAAGGGGTGCAGATACGCAGTATTTT. Its protein is CASSPLPVRGADTQYF.